This T cell receptor beta chain is from a study of beta chain features in type 1 diabetes. To note about this clone: As yet, its antigen is unknown.

The CDR3 spans 13 residues. The germline V gene has CDR1 SQVTM and CDR2 ANQGSEA. Whole-study results and caveats: In all four CD4+ subsets, TCRB CDR3 length was significantly, moderately reduced in type 1 diabetes.

Expressed TCRB transcripts were sequenced after all isolated RNA was converted to cDNA. Only in-frame clones appear in the TCRdb table, and some are missing; sequencing was by immunoSEQ multiplex PCR. The table lists roughly 130,000 clones, around a tenth of them singletons. The collection from each donor was one heparinised blood draw averaging about 116 mL. The sequenced sample was central memory CD4+ T cells from blood. This TCR was recovered from a man between 18 and 35 years old in good health. The chain couples TRBV29-1 to TRBJ2-5; D unclear. The DNA end lines up better with TRBJ2-7; the J call may be wrong. Here the CDR3 DNA reads TGCAGCGTATACGAGACTCGGCGGTACGAGCAGTACTTC. Residues: CSVYETRRYEQYF.